These 25 T cell receptor beta chains originate from one sample sequenced in a study of blood T cells in healthy people across ages. A second PCR, run for about 7 to 11 cycles, used a sample-barcoded 5' primer plus a J-beta primer mix. One entry per CDR3 protein, called by TCRdb with MiXCR from the 5' RACE reads. This table holds more than 1,400,000 distinct CDR3 sequences, about 40% found once. Sample: blood. Every receptor here comes from a woman between 18 and 29 years old in good health.

In its sample, this clonotype was seen a few times. The genes are TRBV21-1 and TRBJ2-7; the DNA was not compared with TRBD2, the D call given in the table. TRBV21-1 is a listed pseudogene. The CDR3 runs 15 residues. CDR3 in amino acids: CASSKAGTHSYEQYF. The CDR3 region has the DNA TGTGCCAGCAGCAAAGCCGGGACTCACTCCTACGAGCAGTACTTC.

The rearrangement links TRBV12-3 or TRBV12-4 to TRBJ1-3; the D is unclear. The CDR3 runs to 13 residues. Trimming removed 6 bases from V and 2 bases from J, with 8 bases in between. CDR3 region: CASRGDTGNTIYF. In DNA form, the CDR3 reads TGTGCCAGCAGGGGCGACACTGGAAACACCATATATTTT.

This clonotype was detected a few times. The chain joins TRBV27 to TRBJ2-7, with TRBD1 matching 12 bases. This CDR3 is built from 16 residues. Germline CDR1 MNHEY, CDR2 SMNVEV (reference sequence). The ends lost 3 bases at V and 1 base at J; junction bases unmatched: 4. In DNA form, the CDR3 reads TGTGCCAGCAGTTTCCGGGACAGGGGGCTTTCCTACGAGCAGTACTTC. Its translation: CASSFRDRGLSYEQYF.

This clonotype has a handful of counts. V gene TRBV28 combines with J gene TRBJ2-4, with TRBD2 identical over 7 bases. The V gene end was trimmed by 6 bases and the J gene end by 3 bases; junction bases not matched to a gene: 11. In germline, CDR1 is MDHEN, CDR2 SYDVKM. There are 16 residues in the CDR3. CDR3 nucleotides: TGTGCCAGCAGAAAAAGGGGCCGGGAGGTCAAAAACATTCAGTACTTC. Translation gives CASRKRGREVKNIQYF.

This clonotype was seen a few times. This chain joins TRBV28 and TRBJ1-4; D perhaps matches TRBD1 (5 bases). This CDR3 is built from 14 residues. The germline V and J ends were trimmed by 5 bases and 7 bases, with 14 bases remaining between them. Germline-derived CDR1 and CDR2 are MDHEN and SYDVKM. The CDR3: CASSMDGGGEKLFF. The CDR3 nucleotides are TGTGCCAGCAGTATGGACGGTGGGGGTGAAAAACTGTTTTTT.

The rearrangement uses TRBV4-2 and TRBJ2-1; D not resolved. This CDR3 region has 16 residues. Germline CDR1 and CDR2: LGHNA and YNFKEQ. The V end was cut by 1 base, the J end by 5 bases, with 15 bases between. DNA of the CDR3: TGTGCCAGCAGCCAAGGGCGGAGCGCGGCCCACAATGAGCAGTTCTTC. Translated: CASSQGRSAAHNEQFF.

The J gene is TRBJ1-5, the V gene TRBV7-2, with D unclear. The CDR3 has 13 amino acids. The germline V gene encodes CDR1 SGHTA and CDR2 FQGNSA. Trimming shortened V by 6 bases and J by 5 bases, and 11 bases separated the two germline ends. In nucleotides, the CDR3 is TGTGCCAGCAGGGCTAGTACGGATCAGCCCCAGCATTTT. It is translated as CASRASTDQPQHF. The complete variable domain, with remaining parts taken from reference TRBV7-2 and TRBJ1-5, reads GAGVSQSPSNKVTEKGKDVELRCDPISGHTALYWYRQSLGQGLEFLIYFQGNSAPDKSGLPSDRFSAERTGGSVSTLTIQRTQQEDSAVYLCASRASTDQPQHFGDGTRLSIL.

The chain joins TRBV6-1 to TRBJ1-5; 8 nucleotides match TRBD1. The CDR3 runs to 14 residues. V was clipped by 7 bases and J by 7 bases; unmatched bases: 9. Per the germline V gene, CDR1 is MNHNS and CDR2 is SASEGT. In nucleotides, the CDR3 is TGTGCCAGCAAATCGACAGGGGAGGAACAGCCCCAGCATTTT. Translating gives CASKSTGEEQPQHF.

This clonotype was seen at least ten times. The V gene is TRBV6-1, the J gene TRBJ2-7; TRBD1 or TRBD2 may be the D gene (7 bases each). CDR1 is MNHNS, CDR2 SASEGT, per germline. V was clipped by 2 bases and J by 0 bases, with 11 bases between them. The CDR3 loop spans 15 amino acids. CDR3 in amino acids: CASSERGDSSYEQYF. The CDR3 nucleotides read TGTGCCAGCAGTGAACGGGGGGACAGCTCCTACGAGCAGTACTTC.

V and J are TRBV5-1 and TRBJ1-4, with a possible D match to TRBD1 (6 bases). This CDR3 is built from 16 residues. Between the trimmed V and J ends, which lost 5 bases and 4 bases, there was a span of 18 bases. Germline loops: CDR1 SGHRS, CDR2 YFSETQ. For the CDR3, the DNA is TGCGCCAGCAGAAGACAGGAGAGAGGGGTTAATGAAAAACTGTTTTTT. Amino acids: CASRRQERGVNEKLFF.

This clonotype appeared a few times. The CDR3 spells CASSPQVGRVTDTQYF. In DNA, the CDR3 is TGTGCCAGCAGCCCCCAGGTTGGGAGGGTCACAGATACGCAGTATTTT. The genes are TRBV7-3 and TRBJ2-3; 7 positions match TRBD2. The CDR3 is 16 residues long. J lost 2 bases, V lost 5 bases, and 10 bases had no gene match. The germline V gene has CDR1 SGHTA and CDR2 FQGTGA.

As concerns this clonotype: A read error may produce the germline difference seen at one junction end. This chain links TRBV7-2 with TRBJ2-1, with 7 positions matching TRBD2. Germline loops: CDR1 SGHTA, CDR2 FQGNSA. This CDR3 region has 17 residues. The CDR3 loop is CASSPFTGTTYYNERFF. DNA for the CDR3: TGTGCCAGCAGCCCATTCACCGGGACTACCTACTACAATGAGCGGTTCTTC.

Only a few counts were recorded for this clonotype. V gene TRBV10-3 combines with J gene TRBJ2-3; D may correspond to TRBD1 or TRBD2 (5 bases each). V was cut by 2 bases and J by 3 bases, with 18 bases left in between. CDR1 is ENHRY and CDR2 is SYGVKD in the germline V gene. There are 17 residues in the CDR3. The CDR3 loop reads CAISESSGTRVTDTQYF. The CDR3 DNA follows: TGTGCCATCAGTGAGAGTTCCGGGACCCGGGTGACAGATACGCAGTATTTT.

The chain recombines TRBV5-4 with TRBJ1-1, with D perhaps matching TRBD1 (5 bases). CDR1 is SGHNT, CDR2 YYREEE, per germline (reference sequence). V was trimmed by 1 base and J by 4 bases, leaving 11 bases between them. The CDR3 is 14 residues long. The CDR3, as DNA: TGTGCCAGCAGCTTGAAGATTGGGGCCACTGAAGCTTTCTTT. It specifies CASSLKIGATEAFF.

The V and J genes are TRBV24-1 and TRBJ2-7, with D uncertain. Germline V CDR1 and CDR2: KGHDR, SFDVKD. The CDR3 contains 12 residues. V was cut by 1 base and J by 3 bases, with 3 bases left in between. In DNA form, the CDR3 reads TGTGCCACCAGTGATTTTGGCTACGAGCAGTACTTC. It is translated as CATSDFGYEQYF.

The chain couples TRBV12-3 or TRBV12-4 to TRBJ2-3, with D maybe TRBD1 (5 bases). This CDR3 has 15 amino acids. Deletions cut 4 bases from V and 4 bases from J, with 15 bases between. The CDR3: CASSSSRVSADTQYF. CDR3 in DNA: TGTGCCAGCAGTTCCTCCAGGGTCTCGGCAGATACGCAGTATTTT.

This chain uses TRBV25-1 with TRBJ2-3; TRBD2 might be the D (7 bases). V was shortened by 2 bases and J by 2 bases, with 14 bases between the two germline ends. The CDR3 is made up of 16 amino acids. The germline V gene has CDR1 MGHDK and CDR2 SYGVNS. The chain's CDR3 is CASSEETGGLTDTQYF. The DNA for the CDR3 is TGTGCCAGCAGTGAAGAAACGGGGGGCCTCACAGATACGCAGTATTTT.

Turning to this clonotype: The junction does not match germline at one end; this may be a read error. The rearrangement uses TRBV6-6 and TRBJ2-5, with no clear D. The CDR3 contains 13 residues. CDR1 MNHNY and CDR2 SVGAGI come from the germline V gene (reference sequence). CDR3 DNA: TGTGCCAGCAGTGACTCGTACCAAGAGACCCAGTACTTC. It specifies CASSDSYQETQYF.

This sequence joins TRBV27 and TRBJ2-7, with D possibly being TRBD1 or TRBD2 (5 bases each). The germline V and J ends were trimmed by 6 bases and 5 bases, with 17 bases remaining between them. Germline V gene data show CDR1 as MNHEY and CDR2 as SMNVEV (reference sequence). The CDR3 has 14 residues. CDR3 region: CASRSWPGSDEQYF. For the CDR3, the DNA is TGTGCCAGCAGGTCCTGGCCAGGGAGCGACGAGCAGTACTTC.

The chain uses TRBV12-3 or TRBV12-4 and TRBJ2-1; D might be TRBD2 (6 bases). The J call could be wrong; TRBJ2-7 is a better fit for the DNA end. The CDR3 consists of 15 residues. The CDR3, as DNA: TGTGCCAGCAGTACCGGGACTCCCTCCTACAATGAGCAGTACTTC. It yields the protein CASSTGTPSYNEQYF.

This clonotype occurred a few times. The CDR3 DNA sequence: TGTGCCAGCAGCCGTGCTGGAAACGTAGCTAACTATGGCTACACCTTC. This encodes CASSRAGNVANYGYTF. This chain links TRBV5-6 with TRBJ1-2; D gene uncertain. Germline values: CDR1 SGHDT, CDR2 YYEEEE. CDR3 length: 16 amino acids. The ends were cut back, 4 bases at V and 0 bases at J, with 16 bases in the middle.

This clonotype has more than one count but fewer than ten. This sequence joins TRBV20-1 and TRBJ2-1; perhaps TRBD2 as D (5 bases). The germline V gene has CDR1 DFQATT and CDR2 SNEGSKA (reference sequence). The CDR3 totals 12 residues. V gave up 2 bases and J gave up 8 bases, with 10 bases separating them. The CDR3 protein is CSARRFSDEQFF. The CDR3 coding sequence is TGCAGTGCTAGACGATTTAGCGATGAGCAGTTCTTC.

Note on this clonotype: This clone may be a read error of a much larger clone one base away. This chain links TRBV7-2 with TRBJ2-5; D is undetermined. Germline V gene sequence: CDR1 SGHTA, CDR2 FQGNSA. The CDR3 loop spans 13 amino acids. V lost 6 bases, J lost 4 bases, and 12 bases lay in between. For the CDR3, the DNA is TGTGCCAGCAGGGCAAATCAACGAGAGACCCAGTACTTC. It yields the protein CASRANQRETQYF.

The sample holds a few counts of this clonotype. This chain links TRBV29-1 with TRBJ1-1, with 7 bases matching TRBD1. There are 15 residues in the CDR3. Losses at the gene ends were 6 bases for V and 1 base for J; bases not matched to a gene: 11. CDR1 is SQVTM, CDR2 ANQGSEA, per germline. The CDR3 reads CSVYYSGTANTEAFF. For the CDR3, the DNA is TGCAGCGTATACTACTCCGGGACAGCGAACACTGAAGCTTTCTTT.

This clonotype was picked up many times. V is TRBV14 and J is TRBJ2-1; D not certain. CDR3 length: 15 residues. CDR1 SGHDN and CDR2 FVKESK come from the germline V gene. V gave up 1 base and J gave up 0 bases, with 7 bases separating them. CDR3 nucleotide sequence: TGTGCCAGCAGCCAAGGGGGTAGCTCCTACAATGAGCAGTTCTTC. Encoded protein: CASSQGGSSYNEQFF.